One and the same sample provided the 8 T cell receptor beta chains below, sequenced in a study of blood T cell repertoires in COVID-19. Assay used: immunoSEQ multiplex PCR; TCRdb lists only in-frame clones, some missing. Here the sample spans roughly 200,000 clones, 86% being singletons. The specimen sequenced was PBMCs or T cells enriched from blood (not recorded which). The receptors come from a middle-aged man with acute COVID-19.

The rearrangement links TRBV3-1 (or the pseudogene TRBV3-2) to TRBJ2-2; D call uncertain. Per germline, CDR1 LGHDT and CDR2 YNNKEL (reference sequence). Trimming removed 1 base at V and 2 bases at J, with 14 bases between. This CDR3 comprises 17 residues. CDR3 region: CASSQAFVGGNTGELFF. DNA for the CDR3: TGTGCCAGCAGCCAAGCCTTCGTTGGCGGAAACACCGGGGAGCTGTTTTTT.

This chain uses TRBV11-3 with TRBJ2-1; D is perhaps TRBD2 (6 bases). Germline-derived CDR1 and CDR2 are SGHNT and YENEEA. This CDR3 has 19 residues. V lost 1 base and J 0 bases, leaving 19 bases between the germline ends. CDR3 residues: CASSLVPGTGLSSYNEQFF. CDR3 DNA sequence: TGTGCCAGCAGCTTAGTCCCAGGGACGGGACTTAGCTCCTACAATGAGCAGTTCTTC.

The CDR3 nucleotides are TGTGCCTGGAAGCTAGGGGGTGGTGAAAAACTGTTTTTT. Translation gives CAWKLGGGEKLFF. This chain links TRBV30 with TRBJ1-4; weak D call: TRBD1 (6 bases). There are 13 residues in the CDR3. Germline values: CDR1 GTSNPN, CDR2 SVGIG (reference sequence). V lost 4 bases and J lost 7, with 13 bases in between.

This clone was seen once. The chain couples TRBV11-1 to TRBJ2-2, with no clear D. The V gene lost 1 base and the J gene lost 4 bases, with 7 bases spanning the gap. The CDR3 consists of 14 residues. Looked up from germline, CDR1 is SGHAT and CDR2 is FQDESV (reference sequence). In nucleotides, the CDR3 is TGTGCCAGCAGCTTAGTACTTAGCACCGGGGAGCTGTTTTTT. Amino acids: CASSLVLSTGELFF.

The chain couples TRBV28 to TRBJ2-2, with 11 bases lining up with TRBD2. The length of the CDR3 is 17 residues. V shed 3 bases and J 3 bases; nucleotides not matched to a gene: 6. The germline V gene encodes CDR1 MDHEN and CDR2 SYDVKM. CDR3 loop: CASSFPKLAGDTGELFF. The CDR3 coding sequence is TGTGCCAGCAGTTTCCCTAAACTAGCGGGAGACACCGGGGAGCTGTTTTTT.

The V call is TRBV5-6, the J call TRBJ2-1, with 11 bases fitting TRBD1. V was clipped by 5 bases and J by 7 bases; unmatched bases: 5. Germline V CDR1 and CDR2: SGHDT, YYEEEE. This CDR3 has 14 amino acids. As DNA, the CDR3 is TGTGCCAGCAGACCCGGGACAGGGGGGAATGAGCAGTTCTTC. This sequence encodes CASRPGTGGNEQFF.

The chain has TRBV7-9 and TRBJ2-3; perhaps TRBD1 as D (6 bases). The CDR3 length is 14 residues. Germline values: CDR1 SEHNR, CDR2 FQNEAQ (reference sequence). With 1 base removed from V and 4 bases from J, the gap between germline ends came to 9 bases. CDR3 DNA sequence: TGTGCCAGCAGCTTAGGTGGGGGCCCAGATACGCAGTATTTT. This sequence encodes CASSLGGGPDTQYF.

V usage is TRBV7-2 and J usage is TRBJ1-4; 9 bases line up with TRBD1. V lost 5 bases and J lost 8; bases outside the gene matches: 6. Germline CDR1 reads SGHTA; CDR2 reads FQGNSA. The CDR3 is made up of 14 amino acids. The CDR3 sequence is CASSPGQGYEKLFF. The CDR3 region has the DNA TGTGCCAGCAGCCCGGGACAGGGTTACGAAAAACTGTTTTTT.